This T cell receptor (beta chain) was retrieved from a study of Ad26.COV2.S vaccination and SARS-CoV-2 variants (dated by TCRdb to 2020 to 2023). Study-wide context: Vaccine-arm donors came from COV1001, a multicentre, randomized, double-blind, placebo-controlled phase I-IIa trial of Ad26.COV2.S in healthy adults. Dosing of Ad26.COV2.S was intramuscular, at either 5x10^10 or 1x10^11 viral particles, delivered as one shot or as two shots spaced 56 days apart. The specificity and breadth of SARS-CoV-2-reactive T cell receptors after Ad26.COV2.S vaccination were assessed by TCRbeta repertoire sequencing. A total of roughly 32 samples were included in the TCR-sequenced set, comprising around 19 Ad26.COV2.S vaccine recipients, 5 placebo recipients and 8 SARS-CoV-2 convalescent individuals. Trial participants were randomized into five groups of five: low-dose or high-dose Ad26.COV2.S given once or twice, or placebo on both occasions. Blinding of investigators to trial group allocation was maintained during experiments and outcome assessment.

Study-level results and caveats: Vaccine and placebo recipients had comparable non-spike TCR breadth, which fits with the vaccine containing only spike. After vaccination, spike-specific CD8+ and CD4+ T cell responses were reported to show substantial breadth. The authors noted that total T cell responses may have been underestimated by the TCR breadth and depth analyses. The study was not powered for comparison of responses between vaccine doses or regimens. Spike-specific TCR breadth was higher in Ad26.COV2.S recipients than in placebo recipients (P = 0.0014).

The treatment or condition label on this specimen signifies: over 15 received Ad26.COV2.S at low or high dose, single or two shots; roughly 5 received placebo; per-sample allocation not given. For vaccine and placebo recipients, repertoires were sequenced using samples collected on day 63 after the first injection. In Cohort 1b, about two dozen adults aged 18-55 years were enrolled at a single site in Boston, USA, between 29 July and 7 August 2020. As a vaccine, Ad26.COV2.S was a replication-incompetent adenovirus type 26 vector that expressed a prefusion-stabilized SARS-CoV-2 spike protein derived from the original Wuhan strain. About this clone: What antigen it recognizes has not been identified. Base qualities were left out, and no much larger clone turns up one base away.

TCRbeta CDR3 regions were sequenced with the immunoSEQ Assay. After extraction, genomic DNA underwent amplification by bias-controlled multiplex PCR, followed by high-throughput sequencing. The study's own analysis went as follows. To quantify the absolute abundance of every unique TCRbeta CDR3 region, sequences were collapsed and filtered. T cell fraction was estimated by normalizing TCRbeta template counts to usable DNA, which was measured by amplifying reference genes present in all nucleated cells. Repertoire TCRs were annotated as SARS-CoV-2-specific by exact matching of V gene, CDR3 amino acid sequence and J gene to a known reactive TCR set. MIRA supplied the reference SARS-CoV-2 TCR set, which was filtered for enrichment in COVID-19-positive ImmuneCODE repertoires so that public or cross-reactive TCRs were removed. Using the MIRA antigens, annotated TCRs were further analysed by specific ORF or by position within an ORF. Breadth was defined as annotated unique rearrangements over total unique productive rearrangements; depth was the summed frequency of those rearrangements. TCR breadth was compared between groups using two-sided Wilcoxon rank-sum tests. TCRdb retrieved this table from immuneACCESS and kept in-frame rearrangements only. Not all clones are present; in checked studies, unresolved V genes account for under half, and no reason is known for the remainder. Clone size and the V and J calls come from that table; the DNA yielded D and trimming. Here the sample has about 350,000 clones; less than 90% occur a single time. The top ten hold around 11% of the sample.

V loses 4 bases, J loses 2 bases, and the germline ends lie 11 bases apart. The CDR3 starts with the cysteine, ends with the phenylalanine, and has 15 residues. Of the read, only the CDR3 DNA is kept; its 45 bases are in frame from base 1. Per the germline V gene (reference sequence), MNHNY is the CDR1 and SVGAGI is the CDR2. This clonotype was sampled from a person aged 18-65 years who received the Ad26.COV2.S COVID-19 vaccine or a placebo. This receptor chain uses TRBV6-6 and TRBJ2-2; D gene: possibly TRBD2, on 5 matching bases. This material consisted of peripheral blood, taken in a trial of Ad26.COV2.S vaccine versus placebo. The CDR3 reads CASSFGETNTGELFF. The nucleotide sequence reads TGTGCCAGCAGTTTCGGGGAAACCAACACCGGGGAGCTGTTTTTT.